This T cell receptor beta chain was documented in a study of TIL therapy for anti-PD-1-resistant metastatic lung cancer. Overall study context: Half of patients were current or former smokers.

As for time point: pre-treatment sample, taken before nivolumab and TIL therapy. The immunoSEQ assay was v3. Generated by immunoSEQ multiplex PCR, the TCRdb table keeps only in-frame clones and is missing some. The repertoire has approximately 60,000 clones, 70% to 75% of them found once; the top ten carry around 1.9%. The trim removed 5 bases at V and 1 base at J, leaving 4 bases unmatched. Germline CDR1 reads LNHDA; CDR2 reads SQIVND (reference sequence). The CDR3 spans 15 residues. V and J are TRBV19 and TRBJ2-1, with 8 bases fitting TRBD1. Sample: blood, taken at baseline. This receptor was taken from a person aged 25 to 85 with non-small cell lung cancer. The CDR3: CASSGTGNSYNEQFF. DNA of the CDR3: TGTGCCAGTAGTGGGACAGGCAATTCCTACAATGAGCAGTTCTTC.